This is a list of T cell receptor beta chains from one sample in a study of T-cell reconstitution after alpha-beta-depleted transplantation in children. TCRdb analysed the PCR reads with MiXCR anew, one entry per CDR3 protein. The repertoire includes 530,000 or so distinct CDR3 sequences, 20% to 30% of them detected once, and 30% to 45% sits in the top ten. The sequencing used PBMCs, collected before TCRalphabeta/CD19-depleted stem cell transplant. Receptors were obtained from a boy less than two years old with Wiskott-Aldrich syndrome, due to receive a stem cell transplant. Each CDR3 is given with its conserved first and last residue. A D gene is named only where the DNA matches it firmly. A row's size may be missing; if present it is once, few, many or a size class.

j_call d_call clone_size v_call cdr3_aa cdr3_nt
TRBJ2-7 TRBD1 - TRBV15 CATSKPGQEYEQYF TGTGCCACCAGCAAACCGGGACAGGAGTACGAGCAGTACTTC
TRBJ2-5 TRBD2 few TRBV28 CASSSVSGTSYRETQYF TGTGCCAGCAGTTCGGTATCAGGGACTAGCTATCGAGAGACCCAGTACTTC
TRBJ2-2 - - TRBV6-4 CASSDSSPGELFF TGTGCCAGCAGTGACTCGTCTCCCGGGGAGCTGTTTTTT
TRBJ1-4 - few TRBV5-1 CASSLGAPNEKLFF TGCGCCAGCAGCTTGGGAGCTCCTAATGAAAAACTGTTTTTT
TRBJ2-7 TRBD1 - TRBV10-2 CASRGTGVLYEQYF TGCGCCAGCAGGGGGACAGGGGTTCTCTACGAGCAGTACTTC
TRBJ2-5 TRBD1 - TRBV29-1 CSVGDRTGTQYF TGCAGCGTTGGGGACAGGACCGGGACCCAGTACTTC
TRBJ1-5 TRBD1 - TRBV6-1 CASSVSGTVNQPQHF TGTGCCAGCAGTGTATCCGGGACAGTCAATCAGCCCCAGCATTTT
TRBJ1-1 TRBD1 - TRBV10-3 CAIKVGQGHTEAFF TGTGCCATAAAAGTCGGACAGGGCCACACTGAAGCTTTCTTT
TRBJ2-2 TRBD1 - TRBV28 CASSFILMRQGADTGELFF TGTGCCAGCAGTTTCATCCTAATGCGACAGGGGGCCGACACCGGGGAGCTGTTTTTT
TRBJ2-1 TRBD1 - TRBV28 CASRMVGQPFLHSYNEQFF TGTGCCAGCCGAATGGTGGGACAGCCGTTCCTACACTCCTACAATGAGCAGTTCTTC
TRBJ1-5 - - TRBV6-5 CASSYVETDYSNQPQHF TGTGCCAGCAGTTACGTAGAGACAGATTATAGCAATCAGCCCCAGCATTTT
TRBJ2-6 - - TRBV11-2 CASSLDGARWLRSSGANVLTF TGTGCCAGCAGCTTAGACGGGGCGCGGTGGCTCCGCAGCTCTGGGGCCAACGTCCTGACTTTC
TRBJ2-5 TRBD1 few TRBV20-1 CSAHRGPYQETQYF TGCAGTGCCCACAGGGGTCCGTACCAAGAGACCCAGTACTTC
TRBJ2-1 - many TRBV3-1 CASSPSPLSSYNEQFF TGTGCCAGCAGCCCTAGTCCCCTGAGCTCCTACAATGAGCAGTTCTTC
TRBJ2-3 - - TRBV20-1 CSARSSSGTDTQYF TGCAGTGCAAGGAGCAGTAGTGGAACAGATACGCAGTATTTT
TRBJ2-1 TRBD2 few TRBV9 CASSVGPAGDHRNEQFF TGTGCCAGCAGCGTAGGGCCAGCGGGAGACCATCGGAATGAGCAGTTCTTC
TRBJ1-4 TRBD1 - TRBV7-8 CASSLAGQGREKLFF TGTGCCAGCAGCTTAGCGGGACAGGGGAGGGAAAAACTGTTTTTT
TRBJ2-5 TRBD2 - TRBV11-1 CASSQPGLAGGYQETQYF TGTGCCAGCAGCCAGCCGGGACTAGCGGGAGGGTACCAAGAGACCCAGTACTTC
TRBJ2-7 - few TRBV5-1 CASSYGVGSSYEQYF TGCGCCAGCAGCTACGGAGTGGGAAGTTCCTACGAGCAGTACTTC
TRBJ1-4 - few TRBV4-2 CASSQDRLGESTNEKLFF TGTGCCAGCAGCCAAGATCGGTTGGGCGAATCAACTAATGAAAAACTGTTTTTT
TRBJ2-1 TRBD1 - TRBV2 CASGRPRTGSNEQFF TGTGCCAGCGGACGACCCCGGACAGGAAGCAATGAGCAGTTCTTC
TRBJ1-2 - few TRBV4-2 CASSQVGELNYGYTF TGTGCCAGCAGCCAAGTCGGTGAGCTTAACTATGGCTACACCTTC
TRBJ2-5 - - TRBV7-2 CASSLWSGQETQYF TGTGCCAGCAGCTTATGGTCCGGACAAGAGACCCAGTACTTC
TRBJ2-7 TRBD2 - TRBV10-1 CASSMDSGSTPYEQYF TGCGCCAGCAGTATGGATAGCGGGAGTACCCCCTACGAGCAGTACTTC
TRBJ2-4 TRBD1 once TRBV20-1 CSAIMRGPKNIQYF TGCAGTGCTATCATGAGGGGGCCTAAAAACATTCAGTACTTC
TRBJ1-5 - few TRBV6-5 CASRSSGGSNQPQHF TGTGCCAGCAGATCCTCGGGGGGGAGCAATCAGCCCCAGCATTTT
TRBJ2-2 TRBD2 - TRBV20-1 CSARAGTSGRGKTGELFF TGCAGTGCCAGGGCCGGGACTAGCGGGAGGGGCAAGACCGGGGAGCTGTTTTTT
TRBJ1-5 TRBD1 - TRBV5-8 CASSLEGQRNQPQHF TGTGCCAGCAGCTTGGAGGGACAGCGAAATCAGCCCCAGCATTTT
TRBJ1-2 - few TRBV5-1 CASSLVPTGSNYGYTF TGCGCCAGCAGCTTGGTTCCTACAGGGTCGAACTATGGCTACACCTTC
TRBJ2-5 - few TRBV3-1 CASSQVLRETQYF TGTGCCAGCAGCCAAGTCCTGCGAGAGACCCAGTACTTC
TRBJ2-1 - - TRBV4-2 CASSQDRLGGEQFF TGTGCCAGCAGCCAAGATCGACTAGGGGGTGAGCAGTTCTTC
TRBJ1-5 - - TRBV20-1 CSALRASGDQPQHF TGCAGTGCTCTTCGGGCCTCAGGGGATCAGCCCCAGCATTTT
TRBJ2-7 - few TRBV9 CASSPTQGSSNEQYF TGTGCCAGCAGCCCTACCCAGGGTTCCTCTAATGAGCAGTACTTC
TRBJ2-1 TRBD2 - TRBV5-1 CASSLASSGKGEQFF TGCGCCAGCAGCTTGGCGTCTAGCGGGAAAGGAGAGCAGTTCTTC
TRBJ2-3 - - TRBV2 CASSDFRVGTDTQYF TGTGCCAGCAGTGACTTCAGGGTGGGCACAGATACGCAGTATTTT
TRBJ1-1 - few TRBV12-3/TRBV12-4 CASSLGTARAEAFF TGTGCCAGCAGTTTAGGGACGGCCAGGGCTGAAGCTTTCTTT
TRBJ2-1 TRBD2 many TRBV5-1 CASSQLAGGSYNEQFF TGCGCCAGCAGCCAATTAGCGGGAGGCTCCTACAATGAGCAGTTCTTC
TRBJ2-7 - - TRBV27 CASSLYRDPYEQYF TGTGCCAGCAGTTTGTACAGGGATCCCTACGAGCAGTACTTC
TRBJ2-2 - - TRBV5-1 CASSFTGQRNTGELFF TGCGCCAGCAGCTTTACGGGCCAGCGGAACACCGGGGAGCTGTTTTTT
TRBJ1-1 - few TRBV5-1 CASSEDSAEAFF TGCGCCAGCAGCGAGGACAGTGCTGAAGCTTTCTTT
TRBJ2-2 TRBD1 - TRBV12-3/TRBV12-4 CASSRTGVGELFF TGTGCCAGCAGTCGCACAGGGGTAGGGGAGCTGTTTTTT
TRBJ2-7 - - TRBV28 CASSPRVVPHEQYF TGTGCCAGCAGTCCCCGCGTGGTTCCCCACGAGCAGTACTTC
TRBJ1-1 - - TRBV20-1 CSARRPKNTEAFF TGCAGTGCTAGAAGACCGAAGAACACTGAAGCTTTCTTT
TRBJ2-3 TRBD2 few TRBV5-1 CASSLASGSWTTDTQYF TGCGCCAGCAGCTTGGCTAGCGGGAGTTGGACCACAGATACGCAGTATTTT
TRBJ2-1 TRBD2 few TRBV27 CASSFQRLAGNNEQFF TGTGCCAGCAGTTTCCAAAGACTAGCGGGCAACAATGAGCAGTTCTTC
TRBJ2-1 - - TRBV28 CASSLFSGDSYNEQFF TGTGCCAGCAGTTTATTCTCGGGTGATTCCTACAATGAGCAGTTCTTC